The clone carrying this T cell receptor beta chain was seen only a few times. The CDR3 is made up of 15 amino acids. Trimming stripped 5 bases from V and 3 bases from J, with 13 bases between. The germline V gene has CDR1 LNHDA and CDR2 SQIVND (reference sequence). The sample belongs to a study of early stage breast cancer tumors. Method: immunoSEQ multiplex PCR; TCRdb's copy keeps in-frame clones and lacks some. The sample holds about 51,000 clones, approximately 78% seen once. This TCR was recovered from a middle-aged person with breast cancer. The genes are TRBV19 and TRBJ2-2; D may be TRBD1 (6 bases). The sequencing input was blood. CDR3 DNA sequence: TGTGCCAGTAGTCCCTGGGACACCTACACCGGGGAGCTGTTTTTT. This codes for CASSPWDTYTGELFF.